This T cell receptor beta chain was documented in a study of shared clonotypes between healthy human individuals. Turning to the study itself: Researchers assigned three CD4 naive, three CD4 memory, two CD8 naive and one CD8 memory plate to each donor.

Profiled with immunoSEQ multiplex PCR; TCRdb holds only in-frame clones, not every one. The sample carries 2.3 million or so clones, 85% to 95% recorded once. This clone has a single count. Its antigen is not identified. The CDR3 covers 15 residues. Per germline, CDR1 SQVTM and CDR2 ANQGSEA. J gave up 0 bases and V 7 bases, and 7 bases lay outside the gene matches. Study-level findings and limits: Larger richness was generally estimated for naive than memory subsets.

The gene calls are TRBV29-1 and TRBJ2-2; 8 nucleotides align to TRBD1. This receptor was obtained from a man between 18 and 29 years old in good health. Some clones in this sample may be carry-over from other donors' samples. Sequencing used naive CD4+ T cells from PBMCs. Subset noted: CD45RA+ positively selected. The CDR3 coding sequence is TGCAGCGGTGTCGCAGGGGGCGCGAACACCGGGGAGCTGTTTTTT. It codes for CSGVAGGANTGELFF.